This T cell receptor beta chain was sequenced in a study of blood T cells in healthy people across ages. V was pared by 3 bases and J by 9 bases, with 12 bases between. Germline CDR1 reads DFQATT; CDR2 reads SNEGSKA (reference sequence). The CDR3 has 12 amino acids. Primers used in a second PCR of roughly 6 to 12 cycles were a sample-barcoded 5' primer and a J-beta primer mix. Sequencing of every sample gave 2.5 million or more CDR3-containing paired-end reads. TCRdb re-analysed the 5' RACE reads in MiXCR, keeping a single row per CDR3 protein. Of 1.4 million or so distinct CDR3 sequences in the sample, approximately 42% were seen once.

This chain links TRBV20-1 with TRBJ2-1; possible D gene TRBD2, 6 bases. The sequencing sample was made of blood. This sequence was found in a woman aged 18-29 years in good health. The CDR3 spells CSASRELIEQFF. CDR3 in DNA: TGCAGTGCTAGCCGGGAGCTGATTGAGCAGTTCTTC.